This T cell receptor (beta chain) was observed in a study of shared clonotypes between healthy human individuals. Study-level results: In general, naive subsets displayed greater estimated richness than memory subsets did.

Method: immunoSEQ multiplex PCR; TCRdb's copy keeps in-frame clones and lacks some. The sample includes hundreds of thousands of clones, more than 95% of them seen just once. CD4+ cells underwent separation, giving CD45RA+ naive and CD45RA-negative memory subsets. Note on this clone: Its antigen is as yet unknown.

Sequencing input: naive CD4+ T cells sorted from blood. Subset noted: CD45RA+ positively selected. This TCR was recovered from a woman aged 25 to 45 in good health.

CDR3 loop: CSVKTGSSSTNEKLFF. CDR3 nucleotides: TGCAGCGTTAAGACAGGATCTTCGAGTACTAATGAAAAACTGTTTTTT. The J gene is TRBJ1-4, the V gene TRBV29-1, with a tentative D call TRBD1 (6 bases). Germline V gene data show CDR1 as SQVTM and CDR2 as ANQGSEA. This CDR3 has 16 residues. Trimming shortened V by 5 bases and J by 2 bases, and 18 bases separated the two germline ends.